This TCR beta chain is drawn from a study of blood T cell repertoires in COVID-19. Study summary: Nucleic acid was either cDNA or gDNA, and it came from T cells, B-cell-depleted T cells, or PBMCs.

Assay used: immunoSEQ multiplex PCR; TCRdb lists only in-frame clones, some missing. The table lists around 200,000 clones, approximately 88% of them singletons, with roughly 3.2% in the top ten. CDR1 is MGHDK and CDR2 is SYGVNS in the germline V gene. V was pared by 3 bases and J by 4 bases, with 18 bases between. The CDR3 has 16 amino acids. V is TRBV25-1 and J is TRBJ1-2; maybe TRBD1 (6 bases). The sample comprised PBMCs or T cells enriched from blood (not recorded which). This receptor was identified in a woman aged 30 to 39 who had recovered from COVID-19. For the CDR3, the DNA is TGTGCCAGCAGTGACCCGGGACACGGGACCCGCTATGGCTACACCTTC. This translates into CASSDPGHGTRYGYTF.